This T cell receptor beta chain was sequenced in a study of blood T cell repertoires in COVID-19. Study details: The United States, Italy and Spain provided the acute and convalescent COVID-19 samples. The cDNA or gDNA used as material had been derived from T cells, B-cell-depleted T cells, or PBMCs.

Per the original data handling: Amplified reference gene primers provided the basis for estimating nucleated cell counts. Using immunoSEQ multiplex PCR, the repertoire was profiled, and TCRdb retains in-frame clones only, with some absent. The DNA gave D and trimming, while V, J and clone size come from that table. Seen here are just over 300,000 clones, around 91% observed once, and the top ten hold about 9.5%. Participants were aged 18 to 89 years from roughly 26 US areas. CDR3 length equals 20 residues. CDR1 is ENHRY and CDR2 is SYGVKD in the germline V gene. Unmatched junction bases numbered 16, after V lost 3 bases and J lost 3 bases.

This receptor was taken from a woman in her thirties or forties who had recovered from COVID-19. Material for sequencing was PBMCs or T cells enriched from blood (not recorded which). The chain joins TRBV10-3 to TRBJ2-3; TRBD2 matches at 12 bases. The CDR3 sequence: CAISETPASGRAIDTDTQYF. The CDR3 coding sequence is TGTGCCATCAGTGAAACCCCCGCTAGCGGGAGGGCTATCGATACAGATACGCAGTATTTT.